These 18 T cell receptor beta chains were sequenced from one sample in a study of CD8 T cells in Susac syndrome. With random hexamers, reverse transcription was performed on roughly 0.5 to 1 ug of RNA. A single record per CDR3 protein comes from TCRdb applying MiXCR to the immunoSEQ multiplex PCR reads. There are roughly 190,000 distinct CDR3 sequences in the sample; about 95% occur only once, and 0.15% to 0.2% lies in the top ten. Sequencing input: CD8+ T cells from PBMCs. Source of these receptors: a human donor with Susac syndrome.

This clonotype was counted once. The chain combines TRBV7-8 with TRBJ2-7, with 8 bases fitting TRBD1. The V gene's germline CDR1 is SGHVS and CDR2 FQNEAQ. With 5 bases clipped from V and 1 base from J, the junction kept 7 bases outside the gene matches. The CDR3 contains 15 residues. CDR3: CASSASGTGSYEQYF. CDR3 coding DNA: TGTGCCAGCAGCGCGTCCGGGACAGGTTCCTACGAGCAGTACTTC.

The chain has TRBV18 and TRBJ1-1; D ambiguous. The CDR3 covers 13 residues. Germline CDR1 and CDR2: KGHSH and LQKENI. Between the trimmed V and J ends, which lost 2 bases and 3 bases, there was a span of 7 bases. CDR3 sequence (DNA): TGTGCCAGCTCACCAGGGCAGTACACTGAAGCTTTCTTT. Protein: CASSPGQYTEAFF.

The gene calls are TRBV2 and TRBJ2-3, with D maybe TRBD1 (5 bases). From germline, CDR1 is SNHLY and CDR2 FYNNEI. Trimming cost V 4 bases and J 7 bases, with 15 bases left between them. This CDR3 is 14 amino acids long. The CDR3 DNA follows: TGTGCCAGCAGTGGTCTGGTACAGGTATATACGCAGTATTTT. Its translation: CASSGLVQVYTQYF.

This chain joins TRBV6-1 and TRBJ1-4; D may be TRBD1 (5 bases). Trimming took off 6 bases at V and 1 base at J, with 15 bases between the two ends. The CDR3 consists of 16 residues. The germline CDR1 and CDR2 sequences are MNHNS and SASEGT. CDR3 region: CASRWLGEGTNEKLFF. DNA for the CDR3: TGTGCCAGCAGGTGGTTAGGGGAAGGAACTAATGAAAAACTGTTTTTT.

This clonotype was observed once. The V and J genes are TRBV24-1 and TRBJ1-2; D is unresolved. Trimming shortened V by 2 bases and J by 7 bases, and 10 bases separated the two germline ends. The CDR3 extends over 13 amino acids. Germline lookup yields CDR1 KGHDR and CDR2 SFDVKD. Here the CDR3 DNA reads TGTGCCACCAGTGATTCCTCAATGCGTGGCTACACCTTC. This translates into CATSDSSMRGYTF.

V usage is TRBV27 and J usage is TRBJ2-1; D is perhaps TRBD2 (6 bases). Germline V gene lookup returns CDR1 MNHEY and CDR2 SMNVEV (reference sequence). This CDR3 region has 13 residues. Trimming left V 3 bases short and J 6 bases short, with 9 bases between. In DNA form, the CDR3 reads TGTGCCAGCAGTTTCAAGACTAGCAATGAGCAGTTCTTC. It encodes CASSFKTSNEQFF.

The V call is TRBV30, the J call TRBJ1-2; D is possibly TRBD1 (6 bases). The V and J ends lost 1 base and 7 bases respectively, with 13 bases between them. Looked up from germline, CDR1 is GTSNPN and CDR2 is SVGIG (reference sequence). The CDR3 length is 13 residues. CDR3 in amino acids: CAWSGTGASGYTF. In DNA, the CDR3 is TGTGCCTGGAGTGGGACGGGGGCAAGTGGCTACACCTTC.

The J gene is TRBJ2-3, the V gene TRBV30; TRBD1 matches at 8 bases. This CDR3 region has 17 residues. Germline trimming cut 3 bases from V and 2 bases from J; bases unmatched to any gene: 13. The germline V gene encodes CDR1 GTSNPN and CDR2 SVGIG (reference sequence). In DNA form, the CDR3 reads TGTGCCTGGAGCGGACCCCCCGGGACAGGATACACAGATACGCAGTATTTT. This gives the protein CAWSGPPGTGYTDTQYF. The variable domain in full, with the rest retrieved from reference TRBV30 and TRBJ2-3, is SQTIHQWPATLVQPVGSPLSLECTVEGTSNPNLYWYRQAAGRGLQLLFYSVGIGQISSEVPQNLSASRPQDRQFILSSKKLLLSDSGFYLCAWSGPPGTGYTDTQYFGPGTRLTVL.

V usage is TRBV7-9 and J usage is TRBJ2-1; 9 bases map to TRBD1. The germline CDR1 and CDR2 sequences are SEHNR and FQNEAQ (reference sequence). The V segment lost 0 bases and the J segment 4 bases; nucleotides outside the gene matches: 4. The CDR3 consists of 16 residues. In DNA form, the CDR3 reads TGTGCCAGCAGCTTAGCGCCGGGACAGGGTTACAATGAGCAGTTCTTC. This sequence encodes CASSLAPGQGYNEQFF. Full variable domain (missing parts from reference TRBV7-9 and TRBJ2-1): DTGVSQNPRHKITKRGQNVTFRCDPISEHNRLYWYRQTLGQGPEFLTYFQNEAQLEKSRLLSDRFSAERPKGSFSTLEIQRTEQGDSAMYLCASSLAPGQGYNEQFFGPGTRLTVL.

The J gene is TRBJ2-1, the V gene TRBV20-1; no firm D call. Germline lookup yields CDR1 DFQATT and CDR2 SNEGSKA (reference sequence). The CDR3 totals 12 residues. V lost 1 base and J lost 5, with 6 bases in between. The CDR3 protein is CSARGAHNEQFF. The CDR3 region has the DNA TGCAGTGCTAGAGGGGCCCACAATGAGCAGTTCTTC.

The V gene is TRBV11-2, the J gene TRBJ2-7, with D tentatively TRBD2 (5 bases). V was pared by 1 base and J by 2 bases, with 15 bases between. CDR1 is SGHAT and CDR2 is FQNNGV in the germline V gene. The CDR3 length is 16 residues. Written as DNA, the CDR3 is TGTGCCAGCAGCTTAGTTACGTGGGAGAGGCCCTACGAGCAGTACTTC. Translated, it gives CASSLVTWERPYEQYF.

The chain employs TRBV7-9 and TRBJ2-3; D tentatively reads TRBD1 or TRBD2 (5 bases each). The CDR3 has 16 residues. V was trimmed by 5 bases and J by 5 bases, leaving 20 bases between them. Germline CDR1 is SEHNR and CDR2 is FQNEAQ (reference sequence). The CDR3 loop reads CASSPDTSGQGDTQYF. CDR3 nucleotide sequence: TGTGCCAGCAGCCCCGATACGAGCGGACAAGGAGATACGCAGTATTTT.

On this clonotype: Germline and junction disagree at one end, which may indicate a read error. The chain links TRBV9 to TRBJ2-3, with TRBD2 matching over 9 bases. CDR1 and CDR2 (germline): SGDLS, YYNGEE. The CDR3 sequence is 14 residues long. The CDR3 is CASSVAGDTDTQYF. The CDR3 DNA follows: TGTGCCAGCAGTGTAGCGGGGGACACAGATACGCAGTATTTT.

The chain employs TRBV20-1 and TRBJ2-1, with 7 bases lining up with TRBD1. This CDR3 spans 14 amino acids. V lost 5 bases, J lost 8 bases, and 12 bases stayed unmatched. Germline V CDR1 and CDR2: DFQATT, SNEGSKA (reference sequence). CDR3 residues: CSADAGQADDEQFF. In nucleotides, the CDR3 is TGCAGTGCTGACGCCGGACAGGCGGACGATGAGCAGTTCTTC.

This clonotype was detected once. This sequence joins TRBV4-1 and TRBJ1-6; D may be TRBD1 (6 bases). V shed 0 bases and J shed 9 bases, with 9 bases lying between them. The CDR3 extends over 14 amino acids. CDR1 is MGHRA, CDR2 YSYEKL, per germline. The CDR3 nucleotides are TGCGCCAGCAGCCAAGACGGGACAATTTCACCCCTCCACTTT. This codes for CASSQDGTISPLHF.

The CDR3 DNA sequence: TGCGCCAGCAGTGAGTCGATATTAGCGGGGCAAGAGACCCAGTACTTC. Residues: CASSESILAGQETQYF. The rearrangement links TRBV10-1 to TRBJ2-5; TRBD2 agrees at 8 bases. The CDR3 totals 16 residues. The germline gives CDR1 WNHNN, CDR2 SYGVQD (reference sequence). V gave up 0 bases and J gave up 2 bases; unmatched junction bases: 5.

This sequence joins TRBV21-1 and TRBJ2-1; the DNA was not used to check the table's D call, TRBD2. TRBV21-1 is given as a pseudogene. CDR3 length equals 16 residues. CDR3 amino acids: CASSKALGPREPEQFF. The CDR3 DNA sequence: TGTGCCAGCAGCAAAGCGCTCGGACCTAGGGAGCCTGAGCAGTTCTTC.

The CDR3 here is CASSQSMDSGANVLTF. The CDR3 DNA follows: TGCGCCAGCAGTCAATCGATGGACTCTGGGGCCAACGTCCTGACTTTC. V usage is TRBV23-1 and J usage is TRBJ2-6; the D is unclear. TRBV23-1 is an ORF, with its function uncertain. The V and J ends lost 0 bases and 0 bases respectively, with 6 bases between them. This CDR3 has 16 amino acids.